A single sample gave rise to the 14 T cell receptor beta chains below, sequenced in a study of shared clonotypes between healthy human individuals. TCRdb's copy holds only in-frame clones and misses some; the assay was immunoSEQ multiplex PCR. The sample shows about 560,000 clones, around 76% of them seen only once. The sample comprised PBMCs. Source of these receptors: a woman aged 40 to 50 in good health. Some clones in this sample may be carry-over from other donors' samples.

The chain carries TRBV2 and TRBJ1-4; D is perhaps TRBD1 (5 bases). Germline CDR1 is SNHLY and CDR2 is FYNNEI. The ends were cut back, 7 bases at V and 6 bases at J, with 12 bases in the middle. The CDR3 contains 13 residues. The CDR3 DNA follows: TGTGCCAGCAATACAGGTCCGGATGAAAAACTGTTTTTT. Translation gives CASNTGPDEKLFF.

This clone appeared once. CDR3 sequence reads: CASSSGQGGIYGYTF. The CDR3, as DNA: TGTGCCAGCAGTTCAGGACAGGGTGGGATTTATGGCTACACCTTC. The chain combines TRBV2 with TRBJ1-2, with 8 bases lining up with TRBD1. Germline-derived CDR1 and CDR2 are SNHLY and FYNNEI. This CDR3 has 15 amino acids. Trimming cost V 5 bases and J 5 bases; bases outside gene matches: 10.

The V call is TRBV30, the J call TRBJ2-1; 8 nucleotides match TRBD2. The CDR3 covers 16 residues. Germline V gene data show CDR1 as GTSNPN and CDR2 as SVGIG (reference sequence). With 4 bases clipped from V and 0 bases from J, the junction kept 8 bases outside the gene matches. In DNA form, the CDR3 reads TGTGCCTGGACGATAGCGGGAAAGTACTCCTACAATGAGCAGTTCTTC. Its protein is CAWTIAGKYSYNEQFF.

This rearrangement joins TRBV10-1 to TRBJ1-1, with D unresolved. This CDR3 is built from 15 residues. The V end was cut by 5 bases, the J end by 2 bases, with 15 bases between. The V gene's germline CDR1 is WNHNN and CDR2 SYGVQD (reference sequence). Here the CDR3 reads CASSPRRGRNTEAFF. The CDR3, as DNA: TGCGCCAGCAGTCCAAGGCGGGGAAGAAACACTGAAGCTTTCTTT.

This CDR3 is CASSVSTPGLARNEQFF. DNA of the CDR3: TGTGCCAGCAGCGTAAGTACCCCGGGACTAGCGCGTAATGAGCAGTTCTTC. The chain links TRBV9 to TRBJ2-1, with 10 positions matching TRBD2. Germline assignment: CDR1 SGDLS and CDR2 YYNGEE. The CDR3 consists of 17 residues. V lost 1 base to trimming and J lost 7 bases; unmatched junction nucleotides: 11.

V and J are TRBV9 and TRBJ1-2; 12 bases map to TRBD1. V shed 3 bases and J 7 bases; nucleotides not matched to a gene: 4. CDR1 and CDR2 (germline): SGDLS, YYNGEE. The CDR3 loop spans 14 amino acids. Here the CDR3 DNA reads TGTGCCAGCAGCGCGGGACAGGGGGCGTCTGGCTACACCTTC. Translation: CASSAGQGASGYTF.

This clone was picked up one time. This chain links TRBV29-1 with TRBJ2-7; D gene ambiguous. Germline values: CDR1 SQVTM, CDR2 ANQGSEA. Trimming stripped 1 base from V and 2 bases from J, with 12 bases between. The CDR3 sequence is 14 residues long. This chain's CDR3 is CSVEGVESPYEQYF. In nucleotides, the CDR3 is TGCAGCGTTGAAGGGGTGGAATCCCCCTACGAGCAGTACTTC.

CDR3 region: CSVVRGVGVYQETQYF. CDR3 in DNA: TGCAGCGTTGTGAGAGGGGTCGGGGTATACCAAGAGACCCAGTACTTC. The chain combines TRBV29-1 with TRBJ2-5, with D perhaps matching TRBD1 or TRBD2 (5 bases each). Trimming shortened V by 4 bases and J by 0 bases, and 18 bases separated the two germline ends. There are 16 residues in the CDR3. Germline CDR1 and CDR2: SQVTM and ANQGSEA. The full variable domain, with the rest looked up from reference TRBV29-1 and TRBJ2-5, is SAVISQKPSRDICQRGTSLTIQCQVDSQVTMMFWYRQQPGQSLTLIATANQGSEATYESGFVIDKFPISRPNLTFSTLTVSNMSPEDSSIYLCSVVRGVGVYQETQYFGPGTRLLVL.

This sequence joins TRBV7-9 and TRBJ2-1, with 7 bases matching TRBD1. With 3 bases clipped from V and 7 bases from J, the junction kept 6 bases outside the gene matches. The CDR3 is 14 amino acids. The germline gives CDR1 SEHNR, CDR2 FQNEAQ (reference sequence). The DNA of the CDR3 is TGTGCCAGCAGCTTCACCGGACAGGCAAATGAGCAGTTCTTC. It yields the protein CASSFTGQANEQFF.

The V call is TRBV4-2, the J call TRBJ2-2; 9 positions agree with TRBD1. The germline V gene has CDR1 LGHNA and CDR2 YNFKEQ. The CDR3 is 14 amino acids. Trimming at V came to 3 bases and at J to 8 bases, leaving 4 bases not matched to a gene. CDR3 in amino acids: CASSHGQGRGELFF. Here the CDR3 DNA reads TGTGCCAGCAGCCACGGACAGGGGAGAGGGGAGCTGTTTTTT.

This chain connects TRBV25-1 to TRBJ2-6, with D perhaps matching TRBD1 (7 bases). Trimming stripped 4 bases from V and 0 bases from J, with 13 bases between. The CDR3 spans 17 residues. Germline V CDR1 and CDR2: MGHDK, SYGVNS. DNA for the CDR3: TGTGCCAGCAGTGGGCGGGACAGAAACTCTGGGGCCAACGTCCTGACTTTC. Its protein product is CASSGRDRNSGANVLTF.

The rearrangement uses TRBV28 and TRBJ1-2; 8 nucleotides match TRBD1. Trimming at V came to 4 bases and at J to 4 bases, leaving 5 bases not matched to a gene. The germline V gene encodes CDR1 MDHEN and CDR2 SYDVKM. The CDR3 sequence is 14 residues long. CDR3 residues: CASSSRQGSYGYTF. As DNA, the CDR3 is TGTGCCAGCAGTTCCCGACAGGGGTCCTATGGCTACACCTTC.

The CDR3 region has the DNA TGTGCCAGCAGTGAGGGGGGAGGCTCTGGAAACACCATATATTTT. It codes for CASSEGGGSGNTIYF. The chain is built from TRBV2 and TRBJ1-3, with TRBD1 as a possible D gene (5 bases). The CDR3 totals 15 residues. Germline CDR1 and CDR2: SNHLY and FYNNEI. Between the trimmed V and J ends, which lost 3 bases and 0 bases, there was a span of 9 bases.

With respect to this clone: The junction departs from the called germline gene at one end, perhaps through a read error. V is TRBV7-7 and J is TRBJ2-7, with a weak D call TRBD2 (5 bases). From germline, CDR1 is SSHAT and CDR2 FNYEAQ (reference sequence). This CDR3 comprises 14 residues. CDR3 sequence (DNA): TGTGCTAGCAGCCCCCAACTAGGATCCTACGAGCAGTACTTC. Translation gives CASSPQLGSYEQYF.